The clone carrying this T cell receptor beta chain was seen at least ten times. The entry originates in a study of Graves' ophthalmopathy and Graves' hyperthyroidism. The V gene end was trimmed by 6 bases and the J gene end by 7 bases; junction bases not matched to a gene: 8. The CDR3 is 15 residues long. Germline V lookup: CDR1 MNHNS, CDR2 SASEGT. As the template, RNA transcripts were used to amplify TCR beta CDR3 regions. HTBI primers primed a first-round RT-PCR, and a second-round multiplex PCR followed. TCRdb used MiXCR to reprocess the multiplex PCR reads, holding one entry per CDR3 protein. In the table there are roughly 500,000 distinct CDR3 sequences, around an eighth of which are singletons.

The chain is built from TRBV6-1 and TRBJ1-6; 8 nucleotides align to TRBD1. The sequenced sample was blood. The receptor was derived from a woman aged 25-40 years with Graves' ophthalmopathy. The CDR3 protein is CASRQDQGANSPLHF. The CDR3 DNA reads TGTGCCAGCAGACAAGATCAGGGGGCCAATTCACCCCTCCACTTT.